This TCR beta chain originates from a study of CD8 T cells in Susac syndrome. After extraction with the RNeasy kit, roughly 0.45 to 1 ug of the RNA was reverse transcribed using random hexamers. From the immunoSEQ multiplex PCR reads, TCRdb called clonotypes with MiXCR, one entry per CDR3 protein. The sample holds approximately 170,000 distinct CDR3 sequences, just over 90% seen once. The V and J ends lost 1 base and 2 bases respectively, with 13 bases between them. This CDR3 spans 15 amino acids. Per germline, CDR1 DFQATT and CDR2 SNEGSKA (reference sequence). The J gene is TRBJ2-3, the V gene TRBV20-1, with unresolved D. The sequence derives from a human donor in good health. The source material was CD4+ T cells from PBMCs. CDR3 region: CSARGEAFDTDTQYF. For the CDR3, the DNA is TGCAGTGCTAGAGGCGAAGCGTTTGACACAGATACGCAGTATTTT.